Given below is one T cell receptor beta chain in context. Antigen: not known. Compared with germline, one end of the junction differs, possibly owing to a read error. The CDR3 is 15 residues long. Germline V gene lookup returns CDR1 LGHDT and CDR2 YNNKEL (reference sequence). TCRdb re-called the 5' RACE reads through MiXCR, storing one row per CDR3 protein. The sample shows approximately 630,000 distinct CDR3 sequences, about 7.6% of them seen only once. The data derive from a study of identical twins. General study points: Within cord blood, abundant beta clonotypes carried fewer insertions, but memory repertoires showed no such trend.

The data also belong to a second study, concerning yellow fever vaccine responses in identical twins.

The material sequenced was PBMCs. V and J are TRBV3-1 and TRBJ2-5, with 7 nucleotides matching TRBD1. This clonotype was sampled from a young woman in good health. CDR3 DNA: TGTGCCACCAGCCAATATGGGACAGAGCAAGAGACCCAGTACTTC. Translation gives CATSQYGTEQETQYF.